One and the same sample provided the 9 T cell receptor beta chains below, sequenced in a study of cytomegalovirus exposure and HLA in healthy donors. PCR used 60 Vbeta primers and 13 Jbeta primers. The table came from immunoSEQ multiplex PCR; TCRdb's copy has only in-frame clones and leaves some out. The sample includes 100,000 to 150,000 clones, about 80% of them seen just once. Material for sequencing was PBMCs. The receptors here all came from a man in his forties or fifties in good health and CMV-seronegative.

The J gene is TRBJ2-2, the V gene TRBV7-9; 10 nucleotides line up with TRBD1. V lost 5 bases to trimming and J lost 6 bases; unmatched junction nucleotides: 3. CDR3 length equals 14 residues. CDR1 and CDR2 from the germline V gene are SEHNR and FQNEAQ (reference sequence). The CDR3, as DNA: TGTGCCAGCAGCATTGGACAGGGGGCCGGGGAGCTGTTTTTT. Protein: CASSIGQGAGELFF.

This rearrangement joins TRBV7-9 to TRBJ2-7; 13 bases agree with TRBD2. V lost 5 bases, J lost 2 bases, and 6 bases stayed unmatched. The CDR3 runs 16 residues. CDR1 SEHNR and CDR2 FQNEAQ come from the germline V gene (reference sequence). As DNA, the CDR3 is TGTGCCAGCAGCACCGGGACTAGCGGGGCGGCCTACGAGCAGTACTTC. Its translation: CASSTGTSGAAYEQYF.

The gene calls are TRBV10-3 and TRBJ2-7; D gene unclear. Germline CDR1 ENHRY, CDR2 SYGVKD. V was clipped by 1 base and J by 3 bases, with 4 bases between them. The CDR3 is 12 residues long. CDR3 in amino acids: CAISEYSYEQYF. The DNA for the CDR3 is TGTGCCATCAGTGAGTACAGCTACGAGCAGTACTTC.

The J gene is TRBJ2-1, the V gene TRBV28; 9 positions match TRBD1. The CDR3 has 14 residues. V dropped 6 bases and J dropped 4; count of bases not matched to a gene: 4. Germline assignment: CDR1 MDHEN and CDR2 SYDVKM. The CDR3: CASRQGALYNEQFF. The CDR3 DNA is TGTGCCAGCAGACAGGGGGCCCTATACAATGAGCAGTTCTTC.

This chain uses TRBV6-5 with TRBJ1-4; 8 bases are shared with TRBD1. V shed 8 bases, J shed 8 bases, and the junction held 4 bases outside the gene matches. This CDR3 is 12 amino acids long. The germline V gene has CDR1 MNHEY and CDR2 SVGAGI. The CDR3 here is CASSDRGEKLFF. CDR3 DNA: TGTGCCAGCTCAGACAGGGGAGAAAAACTGTTTTTT.

This clone was picked up a small number of times. J is TRBJ1-2 and V is TRBV10-3; 8 bases map to TRBD1. J gave up 4 bases and V 6 bases, and 4 bases lay outside the gene matches. This CDR3 spans 13 amino acids. The germline V gene encodes CDR1 ENHRY and CDR2 SYGVKD. CDR3 in DNA: TGTGCCATCAGCGGGACAGGATTCTATGGCTACACCTTC. Its translation is CAISGTGFYGYTF.

The chain joins TRBV2 to TRBJ1-1, with 11 bases fitting TRBD1. CDR1 is SNHLY and CDR2 is FYNNEI in the germline V gene. CDR3 length: 16 amino acids. V dropped 0 bases and J dropped 6; count of bases not matched to a gene: 6. The CDR3 bases are TGTGCCAGCAGTGAAGCGGGGACAGGGGGGGGGTCTGAAGCTTTCTTT. This codes for CASSEAGTGGGSEAFF. The whole variable domain, remainder taken from reference TRBV2 and TRBJ1-1, is EPEVTQTPSHQVTQMGQEVILRCVPISNHLYFYWYRQILGQKVEFLVSFYNNEISEKSEIFDDQFSVERPDGSNFTLKIRSTKLEDSAMYFCASSEAGTGGGSEAFFGQGTRLTVV.

With regard to this clone: Other DNA sequences in this sample translate to the same CDR3. This chain joins TRBV18 and TRBJ2-7; 7 positions match TRBD1. The J segment lost 4 bases and the V segment lost 1 base, leaving 4 bases of the junction unmatched. The CDR3 runs 14 residues. Germline loops: CDR1 KGHSH, CDR2 LQKENI. The CDR3 DNA reads as TGTGCCAGCTCACCACGGGACAGCTTTTACGAGCAGTACTTC. It specifies CASSPRDSFYEQYF.

This chain joins TRBV7-2 and TRBJ1-1; TRBD1 matches 7 bases. The germline V gene has CDR1 SGHTA and CDR2 FQGNSA. The CDR3 totals 13 residues. Trimming at V came to 5 bases and at J to 4 bases, leaving 4 bases not matched to a gene. In nucleotides, the CDR3 is TGTGCCAGCAGCGTACAGGGGTCCACTGAAGCTTTCTTT. Translated: CASSVQGSTEAFF.